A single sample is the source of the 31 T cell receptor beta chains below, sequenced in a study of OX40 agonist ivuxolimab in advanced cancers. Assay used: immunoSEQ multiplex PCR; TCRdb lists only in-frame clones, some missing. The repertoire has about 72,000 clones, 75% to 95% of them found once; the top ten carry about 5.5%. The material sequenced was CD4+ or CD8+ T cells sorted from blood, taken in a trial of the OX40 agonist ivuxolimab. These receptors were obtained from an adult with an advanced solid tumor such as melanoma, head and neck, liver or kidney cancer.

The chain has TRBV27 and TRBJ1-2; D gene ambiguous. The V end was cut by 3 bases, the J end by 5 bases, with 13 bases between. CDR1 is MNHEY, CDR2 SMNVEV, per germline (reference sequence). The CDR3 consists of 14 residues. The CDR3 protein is CASSFGGMGYGYTF. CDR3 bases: TGTGCCAGCAGTTTCGGTGGTATGGGATATGGCTACACCTTC.

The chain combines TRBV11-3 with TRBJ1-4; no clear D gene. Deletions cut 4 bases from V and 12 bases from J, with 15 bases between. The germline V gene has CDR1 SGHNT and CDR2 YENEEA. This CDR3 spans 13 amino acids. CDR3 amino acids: CASSSFKWRELFF. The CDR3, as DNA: TGTGCCAGCAGCTCATTCAAGTGGCGGGAACTGTTTTTT.

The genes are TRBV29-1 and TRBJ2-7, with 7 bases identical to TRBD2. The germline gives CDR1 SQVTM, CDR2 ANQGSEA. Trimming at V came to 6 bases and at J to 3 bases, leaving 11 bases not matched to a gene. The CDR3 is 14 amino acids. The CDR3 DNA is TGCAGCGTCGATGGGACTACCGGGGACTACGAGCAGTACTTC. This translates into CSVDGTTGDYEQYF.

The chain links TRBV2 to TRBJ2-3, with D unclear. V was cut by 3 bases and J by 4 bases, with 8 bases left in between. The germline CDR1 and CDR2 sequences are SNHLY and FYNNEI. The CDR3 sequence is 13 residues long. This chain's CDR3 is CASSDRTADTQYF. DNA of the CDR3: TGTGCCAGCAGTGACAGGACGGCAGATACGCAGTATTTT.

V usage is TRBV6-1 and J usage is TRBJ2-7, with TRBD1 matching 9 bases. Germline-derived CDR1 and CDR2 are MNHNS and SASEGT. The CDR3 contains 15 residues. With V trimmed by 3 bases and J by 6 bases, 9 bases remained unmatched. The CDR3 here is CASSDTWDRASEQYF. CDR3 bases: TGTGCCAGCAGTGATACTTGGGACAGGGCCTCCGAGCAGTACTTC.

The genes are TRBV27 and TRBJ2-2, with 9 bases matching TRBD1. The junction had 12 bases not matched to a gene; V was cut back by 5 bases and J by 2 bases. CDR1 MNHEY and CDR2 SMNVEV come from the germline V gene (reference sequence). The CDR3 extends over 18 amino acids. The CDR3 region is CASSPYPPGQGNTGELFF. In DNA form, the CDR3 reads TGTGCCAGCAGTCCCTACCCTCCGGGACAGGGAAACACCGGGGAGCTGTTTTTT.

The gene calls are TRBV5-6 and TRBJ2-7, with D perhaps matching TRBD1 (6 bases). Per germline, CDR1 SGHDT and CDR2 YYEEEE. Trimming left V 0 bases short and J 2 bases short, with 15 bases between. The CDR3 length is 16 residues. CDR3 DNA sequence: TGTGCCAGCAGCTTGGAACAGGGTTTGTTCGCCTACGAGCAGTACTTC. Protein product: CASSLEQGLFAYEQYF.

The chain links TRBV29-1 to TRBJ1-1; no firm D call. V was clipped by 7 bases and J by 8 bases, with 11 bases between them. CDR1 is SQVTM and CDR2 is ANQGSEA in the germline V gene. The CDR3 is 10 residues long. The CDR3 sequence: CSALAGEAFF. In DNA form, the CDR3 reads TGCAGCGCGCTGGCTGGGGAAGCTTTCTTT.

The CDR3 DNA reads as TGCGCCAGCAGCTTGGTGTACGCTACGAACACCGGGGAGCTGTTTTTT. Translated: CASSLVYATNTGELFF. The chain has TRBV5-1 and TRBJ2-2; D not certain. CDR3 length: 16 residues. Trimming removed 0 bases at V and 0 bases at J, with 9 bases between. CDR1 and CDR2 from the germline V gene are SGHRS and YFSETQ.

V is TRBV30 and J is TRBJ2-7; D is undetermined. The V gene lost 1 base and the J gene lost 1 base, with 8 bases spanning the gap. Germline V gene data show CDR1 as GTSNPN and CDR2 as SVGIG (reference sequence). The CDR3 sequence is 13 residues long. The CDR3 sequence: CAWSAGRSYEQYF. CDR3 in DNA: TGTGCCTGGAGTGCCGGACGGTCCTACGAGCAGTACTTC.

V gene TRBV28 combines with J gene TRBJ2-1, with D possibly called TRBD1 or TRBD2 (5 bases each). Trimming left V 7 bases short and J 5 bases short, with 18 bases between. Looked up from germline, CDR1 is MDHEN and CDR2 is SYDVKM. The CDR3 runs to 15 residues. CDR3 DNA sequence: TGTGCCAGCAACGGGGACGGTTATATTAACAATGAGCAGTTCTTC. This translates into CASNGDGYINNEQFF.

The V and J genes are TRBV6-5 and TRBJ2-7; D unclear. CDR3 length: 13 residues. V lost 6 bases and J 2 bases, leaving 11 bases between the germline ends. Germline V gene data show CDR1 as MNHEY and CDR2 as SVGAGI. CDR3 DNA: TGTGCCAGCAGCCCTGTCCTTACCTACGAGCAGTACTTC. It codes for CASSPVLTYEQYF.

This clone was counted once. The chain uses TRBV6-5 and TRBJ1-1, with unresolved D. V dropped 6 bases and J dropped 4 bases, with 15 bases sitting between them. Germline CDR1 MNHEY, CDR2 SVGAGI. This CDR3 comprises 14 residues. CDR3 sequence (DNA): TGTGCCAGCAGCTCCGGATTAAGACCCACTGAAGCTTTCTTT. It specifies CASSSGLRPTEAFF.

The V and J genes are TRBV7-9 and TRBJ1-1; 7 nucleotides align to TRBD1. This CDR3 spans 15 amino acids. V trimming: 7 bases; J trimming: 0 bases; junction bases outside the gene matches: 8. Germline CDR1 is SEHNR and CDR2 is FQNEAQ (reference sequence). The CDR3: CASNPTGPMNTEAFF. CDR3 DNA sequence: TGTGCCAGCAACCCGACAGGGCCCATGAACACTGAAGCTTTCTTT.

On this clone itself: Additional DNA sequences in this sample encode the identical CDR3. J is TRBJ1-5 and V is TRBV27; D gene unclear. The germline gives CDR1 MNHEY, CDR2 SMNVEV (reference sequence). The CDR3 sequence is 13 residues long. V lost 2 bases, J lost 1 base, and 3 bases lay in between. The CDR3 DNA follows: TGTGCCAGCAGTTTAGGAAGCAATCAGCCCCAGCATTTT. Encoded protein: CASSLGSNQPQHF.

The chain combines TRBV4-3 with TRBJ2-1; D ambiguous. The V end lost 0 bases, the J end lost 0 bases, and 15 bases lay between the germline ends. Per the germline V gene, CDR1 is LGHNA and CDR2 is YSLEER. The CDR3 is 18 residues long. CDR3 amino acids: CASSQDTHGPSSYNEQFF. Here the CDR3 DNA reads TGCGCCAGCAGCCAAGACACTCACGGGCCAAGCTCCTACAATGAGCAGTTCTTC.

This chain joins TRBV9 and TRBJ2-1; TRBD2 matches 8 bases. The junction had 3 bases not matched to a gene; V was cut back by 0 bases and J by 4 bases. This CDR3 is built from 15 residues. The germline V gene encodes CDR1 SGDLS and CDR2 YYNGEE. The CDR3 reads CASSVELAAYNEQFF. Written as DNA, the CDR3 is TGTGCCAGCAGCGTAGAACTAGCGGCTTACAATGAGCAGTTCTTC.

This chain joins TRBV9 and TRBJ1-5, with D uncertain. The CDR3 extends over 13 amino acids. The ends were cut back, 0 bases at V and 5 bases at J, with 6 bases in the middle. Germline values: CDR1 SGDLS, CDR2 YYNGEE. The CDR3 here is CASSVGMYQPQHF. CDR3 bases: TGTGCCAGCAGCGTAGGTATGTATCAGCCCCAGCATTTT. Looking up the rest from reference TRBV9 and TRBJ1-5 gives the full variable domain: DSGVTQTPKHLITATGQRVTLRCSPRSGDLSVYWYQQSLDQGLQFLIQYYNGEERAKGNILERFSAQQFPDLHSELNLSSLELGDSALYFCASSVGMYQPQHFGDGTRLSIL.

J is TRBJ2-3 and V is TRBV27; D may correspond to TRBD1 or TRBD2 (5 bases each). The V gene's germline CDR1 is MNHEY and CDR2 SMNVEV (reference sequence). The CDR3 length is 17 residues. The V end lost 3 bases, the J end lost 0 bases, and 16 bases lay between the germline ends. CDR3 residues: CASSFSAGTESTDTQYF. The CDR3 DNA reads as TGTGCCAGCAGTTTTTCTGCCGGGACGGAGAGCACAGATACGCAGTATTTT.

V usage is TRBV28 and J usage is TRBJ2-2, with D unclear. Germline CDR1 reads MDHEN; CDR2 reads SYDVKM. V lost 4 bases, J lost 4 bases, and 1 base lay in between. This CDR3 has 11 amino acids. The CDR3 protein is CASSSTGELFF. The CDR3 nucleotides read TGTGCCAGCAGTTCCACCGGGGAGCTGTTTTTT.

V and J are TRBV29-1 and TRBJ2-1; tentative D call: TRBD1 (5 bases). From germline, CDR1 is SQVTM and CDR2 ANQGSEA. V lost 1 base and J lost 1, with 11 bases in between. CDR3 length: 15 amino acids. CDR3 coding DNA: TGCAGCGTTGAAGTTCGGCAGGGATCCTACAATGAGCAGTTCTTC. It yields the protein CSVEVRQGSYNEQFF.

The DNA for the CDR3 is TGTGCCAGCAGCCTCTGGGGACAGGGGGCAGATGAGCAGTTCTTC. Amino acids: CASSLWGQGADEQFF. The rearrangement uses TRBV9 and TRBJ2-1, with 12 bases that match TRBD1. V was clipped by 4 bases and J by 8 bases; unmatched bases: 7. Per the germline V gene, CDR1 is SGDLS and CDR2 is YYNGEE. The length of the CDR3 is 15 residues.

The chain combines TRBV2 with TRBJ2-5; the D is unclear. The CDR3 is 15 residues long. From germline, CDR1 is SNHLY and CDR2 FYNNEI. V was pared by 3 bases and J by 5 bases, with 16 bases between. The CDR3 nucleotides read TGTGCCAGCAGTGACGACGGGTTTCTGGATGAGACCCAGTACTTC. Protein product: CASSDDGFLDETQYF.

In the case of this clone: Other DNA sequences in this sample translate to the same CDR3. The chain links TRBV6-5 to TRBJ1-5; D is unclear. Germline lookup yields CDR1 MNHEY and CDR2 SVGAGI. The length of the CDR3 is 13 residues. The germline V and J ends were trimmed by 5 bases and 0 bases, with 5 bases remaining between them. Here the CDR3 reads CASSPYSNQPQHF. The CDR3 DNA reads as TGTGCCAGCAGTCCTTATAGCAATCAGCCCCAGCATTTT.

CDR3 in DNA: TGTGCCAGCTCACCACCGGGCTCCCAGAGTGATAACACCGGGGAGCTGTTTTTT. This sequence encodes CASSPPGSQSDNTGELFF. This rearrangement joins TRBV18 to TRBJ2-2; D is unclear. There are 18 residues in the CDR3. V was shortened by 0 bases and J by 2 bases, with 16 bases between the two germline ends. Germline V lookup: CDR1 KGHSH, CDR2 LQKENI.

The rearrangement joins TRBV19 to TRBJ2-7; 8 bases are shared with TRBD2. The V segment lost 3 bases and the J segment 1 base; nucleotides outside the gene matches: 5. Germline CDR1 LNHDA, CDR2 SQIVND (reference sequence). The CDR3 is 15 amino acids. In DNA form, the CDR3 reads TGTGCCAGTAGTATCGCGGGAGGACTGTCCTACGAGCAGTACTTC. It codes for CASSIAGGLSYEQYF.

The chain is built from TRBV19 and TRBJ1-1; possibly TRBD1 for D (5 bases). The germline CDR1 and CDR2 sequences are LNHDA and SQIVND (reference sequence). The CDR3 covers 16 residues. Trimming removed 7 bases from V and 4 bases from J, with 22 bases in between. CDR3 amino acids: CASIDGQRPLGTEAFF. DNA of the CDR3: TGTGCCAGTATTGACGGACAACGACCACTAGGCACTGAAGCTTTCTTT.

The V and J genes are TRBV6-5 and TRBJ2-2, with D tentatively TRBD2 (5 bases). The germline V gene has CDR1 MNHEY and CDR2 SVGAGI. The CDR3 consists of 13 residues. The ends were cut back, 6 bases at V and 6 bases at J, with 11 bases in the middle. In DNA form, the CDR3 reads TGTGCCAGCAGCCGAGGGCGCGCCGGGGAGCTGTTTTTT. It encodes CASSRGRAGELFF.

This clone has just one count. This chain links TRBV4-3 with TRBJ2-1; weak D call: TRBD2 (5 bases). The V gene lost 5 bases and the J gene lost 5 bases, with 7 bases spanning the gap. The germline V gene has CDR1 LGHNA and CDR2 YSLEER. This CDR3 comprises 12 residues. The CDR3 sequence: CASSYGDNEQFF. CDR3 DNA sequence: TGCGCCAGCAGCTACGGGGACAATGAGCAGTTCTTC.

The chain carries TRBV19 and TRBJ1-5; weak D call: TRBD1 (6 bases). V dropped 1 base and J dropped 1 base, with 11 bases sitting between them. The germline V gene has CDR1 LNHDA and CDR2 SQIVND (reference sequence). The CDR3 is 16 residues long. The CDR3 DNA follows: TGTGCCAGTAGTATAGGTTCCAGGGGAAGCAATCAGCCCCAGCATTTT. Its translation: CASSIGSRGSNQPQHF.

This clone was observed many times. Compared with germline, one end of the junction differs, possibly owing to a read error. The CDR3 DNA sequence: TGTGCCAGCAGCTTAGGAGCGGGGTCACGGAGGGACTTC. Protein: CASSLGAGSRRDF. V and J are TRBV11-2 and TRBJ1-2; D is uncertain. The CDR3 extends over 13 amino acids. CDR1 and CDR2 (germline): SGHAT, FQNNGV. The whole variable domain, remainder taken from reference TRBV11-2 and TRBJ1-2, is EAGVAQSPRYKIIEKRQSVAFWCNPISGHATLYWYQQILGQGPKLLIQFQNNGVVDDSQLPKDRFSAERLKGVDSTLKIQPAKLEDSAVYLCASSLGAGSRRDFGSGTRLTVV.